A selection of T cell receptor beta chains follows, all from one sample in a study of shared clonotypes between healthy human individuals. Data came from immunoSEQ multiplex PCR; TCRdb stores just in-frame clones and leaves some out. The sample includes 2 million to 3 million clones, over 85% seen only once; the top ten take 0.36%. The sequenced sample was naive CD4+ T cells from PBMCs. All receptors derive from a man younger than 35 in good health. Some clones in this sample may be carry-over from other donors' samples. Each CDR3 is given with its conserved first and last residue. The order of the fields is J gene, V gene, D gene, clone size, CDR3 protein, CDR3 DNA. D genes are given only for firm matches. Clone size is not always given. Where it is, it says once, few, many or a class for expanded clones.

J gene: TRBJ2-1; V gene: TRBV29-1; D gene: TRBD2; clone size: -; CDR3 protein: CSVELLAGYNEQFF; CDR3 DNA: TGCAGCGTTGAATTACTAGCGGGGTACAATGAGCAGTTCTTC
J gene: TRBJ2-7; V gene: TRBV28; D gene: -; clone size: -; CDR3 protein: CASSLYPGPYEQYF; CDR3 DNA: TGTGCCAGCAGTTTATATCCAGGGCCCTACGAGCAGTACTTC
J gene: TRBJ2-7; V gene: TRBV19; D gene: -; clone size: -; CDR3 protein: CASSTSWDIDDYEQYF; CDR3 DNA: TGTGCCAGTAGTACGTCCTGGGACATAGACGACTACGAGCAGTACTTC
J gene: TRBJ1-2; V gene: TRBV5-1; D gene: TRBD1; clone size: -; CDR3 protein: CASSPGQGSTF; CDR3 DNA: TGCGCCAGCAGCCCGGGACAGGGATCCACCTTC
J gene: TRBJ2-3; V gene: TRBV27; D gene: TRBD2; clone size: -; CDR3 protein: CASSPGTSGRRDTQYF; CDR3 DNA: TGTGCCAGCAGTCCGGGGACTAGCGGGCGCCGGGATACGCAGTATTTT
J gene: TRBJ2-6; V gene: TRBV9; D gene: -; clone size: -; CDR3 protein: CASSLRPGANVLTF; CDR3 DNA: TGTGCCAGCAGCCTCCGCCCAGGGGCCAACGTCCTGACTTTC
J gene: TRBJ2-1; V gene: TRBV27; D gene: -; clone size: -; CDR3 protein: CASSLYRQRQFF; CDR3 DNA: TGTGCCAGCAGTTTATATAGGCAGAGGCAGTTCTTC
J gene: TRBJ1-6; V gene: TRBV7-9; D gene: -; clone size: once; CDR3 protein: CASSLPLAPLHF; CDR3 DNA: TGTGCCAGCAGCTTACCGTTAGCACCCCTCCACTTT
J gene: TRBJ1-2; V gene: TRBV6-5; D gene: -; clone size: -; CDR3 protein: CASSYEGANYGYTF; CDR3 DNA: TGTGCCAGCAGTTACGAGGGGGCTAACTATGGCTACACCTTC
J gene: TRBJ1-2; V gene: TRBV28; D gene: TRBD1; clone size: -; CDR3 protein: CASSLDRGRSYGYTF; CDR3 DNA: TGTGCCAGCAGTTTGGACAGGGGGCGAAGCTATGGCTACACCTTC
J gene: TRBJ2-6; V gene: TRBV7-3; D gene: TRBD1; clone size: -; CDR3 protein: CASSPWTGSNLANVLTF; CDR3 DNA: TGTGCCAGCAGCCCCTGGACAGGGAGCAATTTGGCCAACGTCCTGACTTTC
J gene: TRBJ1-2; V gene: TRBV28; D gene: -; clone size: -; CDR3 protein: CASSLKFNYGYTF; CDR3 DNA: TGTGCCAGCAGTTTGAAATTTAACTATGGCTACACCTTC
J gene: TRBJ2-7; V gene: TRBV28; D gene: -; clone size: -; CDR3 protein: CASSYYTQGYEQYF; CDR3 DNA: TGTGCCAGCAGCTACTACACACAGGGCTACGAGCAGTACTTC
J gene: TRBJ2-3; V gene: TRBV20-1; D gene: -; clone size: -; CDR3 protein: CSAWTANTQYF; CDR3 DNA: TGCAGTGCTTGGACCGCAAATACGCAGTATTTT
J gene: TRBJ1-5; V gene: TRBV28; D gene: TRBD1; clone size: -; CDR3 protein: CASSPTGTAINQPQHF; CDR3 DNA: TGTGCCAGCAGTCCTACCGGGACAGCCATCAATCAGCCCCAGCATTTT
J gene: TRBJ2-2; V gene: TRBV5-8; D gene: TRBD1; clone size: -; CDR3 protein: CASSPGQGLTGELFF; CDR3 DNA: TGTGCCAGCAGCCCTGGACAGGGGTTGACCGGGGAGCTGTTTTTT
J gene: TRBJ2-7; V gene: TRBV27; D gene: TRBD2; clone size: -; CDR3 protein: CASSSWTSGEYEQYF; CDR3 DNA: TGTGCGAGCAGCTCCTGGACTAGCGGGGAGTACGAGCAGTACTTC
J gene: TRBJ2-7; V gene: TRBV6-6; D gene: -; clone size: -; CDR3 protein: CASEGMSYEQYF; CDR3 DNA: TGTGCCAGCGAGGGAATGTCCTACGAGCAGTACTTC
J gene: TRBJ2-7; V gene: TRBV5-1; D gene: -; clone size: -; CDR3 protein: CASSLSGSSARVGEQYF; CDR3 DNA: TGCGCCAGCAGCTTGTCGGGCTCTTCGGCCAGGGTCGGGGAGCAGTACTTC
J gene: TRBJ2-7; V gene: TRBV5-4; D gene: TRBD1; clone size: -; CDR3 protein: CAASGQSSYEQYF; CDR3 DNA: TGTGCCGCCTCGGGACAGAGCTCCTACGAGCAGTACTTC
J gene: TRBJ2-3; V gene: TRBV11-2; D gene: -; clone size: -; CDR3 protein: CASSPELGDTQYF; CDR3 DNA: TGTGCCAGCAGCCCCGAACTCGGGGATACGCAGTATTTT
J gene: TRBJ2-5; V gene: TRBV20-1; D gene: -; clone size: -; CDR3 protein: CSARGVGTQYF; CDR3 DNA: TGCAGTGCTCGGGGAGTGGGGACCCAGTACTTC
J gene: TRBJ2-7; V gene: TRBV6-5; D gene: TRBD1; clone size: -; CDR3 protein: CASSYDHRGSYEQYF; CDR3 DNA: TGTGCCAGCAGTTACGACCACAGGGGGTCCTACGAGCAGTACTTC
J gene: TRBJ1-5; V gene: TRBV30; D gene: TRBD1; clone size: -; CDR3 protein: CAGQGNSNQPQHF; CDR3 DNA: TGTGCCGGACAGGGTAACAGCAATCAGCCCCAGCATTTT
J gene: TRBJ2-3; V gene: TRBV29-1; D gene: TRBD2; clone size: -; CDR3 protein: CSVTWVHLLQRLAGPDTQYF; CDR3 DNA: TGCAGCGTCACTTGGGTGCATCTTCTACAAAGACTAGCGGGACCAGATACGCAGTATTTT
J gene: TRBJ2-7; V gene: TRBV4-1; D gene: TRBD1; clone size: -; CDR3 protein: CASSQTRARTGGKYEQYF; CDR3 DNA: TGCGCCAGCAGCCAAACGAGGGCTCGGACAGGGGGCAAGTACGAGCAGTACTTC
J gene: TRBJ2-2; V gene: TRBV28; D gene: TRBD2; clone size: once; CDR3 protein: CASSTTSGWNTGELFF; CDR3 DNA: TGTGCCAGCAGTACTACTAGCGGGTGGAACACCGGGGAGCTGTTTTTT
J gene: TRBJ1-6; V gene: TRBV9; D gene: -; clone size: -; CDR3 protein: CASSDGGTNSPLHF; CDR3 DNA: TGTGCCAGCAGCGATGGGGGCACGAATTCACCCCTCCACTTT
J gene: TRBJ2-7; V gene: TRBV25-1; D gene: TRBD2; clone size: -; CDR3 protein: CASSPPGLAASEQYF; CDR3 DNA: TGTGCCAGCAGTCCACCGGGACTAGCGGCATCAGAGCAGTACTTC
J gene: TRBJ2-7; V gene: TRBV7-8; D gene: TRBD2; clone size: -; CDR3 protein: CASSFGRAYEQYF; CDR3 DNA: TGTGCCAGCAGCTTCGGGAGGGCCTACGAGCAGTACTTC
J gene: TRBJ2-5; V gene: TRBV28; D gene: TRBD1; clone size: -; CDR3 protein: CASNYRGREQETQYF; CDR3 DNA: TGTGCCAGTAACTACAGGGGAAGGGAGCAAGAGACCCAGTACTTC
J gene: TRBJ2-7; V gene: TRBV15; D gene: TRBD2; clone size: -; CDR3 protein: CATSRDLGLAGYEQYF; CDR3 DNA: TGTGCCACCAGCAGAGACCTGGGACTAGCGGGATACGAGCAGTACTTC